These 27 T cell receptor beta chains came from one sample sequenced in a study of blood T cell repertoires in COVID-19 (dated by TCRdb to 2020 to 2021). Preparation of the library involved the immunoSEQ multiplex PCR assay. TCRdb provides this immuneACCESS table in a form limited to in-frame rearrangements. Some clones are lacking; in checked studies, under half of them reflect an unresolved V gene, and why the rest are absent is not known. The sample yields roughly 140,000 clones; roughly 88% were counted once. Of the sample, 1% to 1.5% falls within the top ten clones. What was sequenced was PBMCs or T cells enriched from blood (not recorded which). The receptors stem from a woman aged 25 to 39 with acute COVID-19.

The chain couples TRBV7-9 to TRBJ2-1, with 9 bases aligning to TRBD2. Trimming at V came to 6 bases and at J to 0 bases, leaving 12 bases not matched to a gene. CDR1 and CDR2 (germline): SEHNR, FQNEAQ (reference sequence). CDR3 size: 18 residues. The CDR3 DNA reads as TGTGCCAGCAGTTCCGGACTAGCGAGTACCAGCTCCTACAATGAGCAGTTCTTC. Amino acids: CASSSGLASTSSYNEQFF.

This chain connects TRBV9 to TRBJ2-1; maybe TRBD2 (5 bases). The CDR3 is 13 residues long. Germline V gives CDR1 SGDLS, CDR2 YYNGEE. The V end lost 3 bases, the J end lost 3 bases, and 7 bases lay between the germline ends. CDR3 loop: CASSATNYNEQFF. CDR3 DNA sequence: TGTGCCAGCAGCGCGACTAACTACAATGAGCAGTTCTTC.

The V call is TRBV5-5, the J call TRBJ2-2, with TRBD2 matching over 10 bases. Per germline, CDR1 SGHKS and CDR2 YYEKEE (reference sequence). The CDR3 runs 18 residues. After removal of 4 bases from V and 1 base from J, the junction contained 10 bases not matched to a gene. The DNA for the CDR3 is TGTGCCAGCAGCCCGGACCTAGCGGGAGTCGGGAACACCGGGGAGCTGTTTTTT. The encoded protein is CASSPDLAGVGNTGELFF.

This chain joins TRBV4-3 and TRBJ2-3; no clear D. Germline V gene lookup returns CDR1 LGHNA and CDR2 YSLEER. Trimming pared 3 bases from V and 2 bases from J, leaving 9 bases between. This CDR3 spans 14 amino acids. The CDR3 protein is CASSQIDFTDTQYF. The CDR3 DNA reads TGCGCCAGCAGCCAGATCGACTTCACAGATACGCAGTATTTT.

Here the CDR3 DNA reads TGTGCCAGCAGCCCGGCGCAGCGGTCCTACGAGCAGTACTTC. Its translation: CASSPAQRSYEQYF. J is TRBJ2-7 and V is TRBV7-3; possibly TRBD2 for D (5 bases). CDR1 is SGHTA, CDR2 FQGTGA, per germline. CDR3 length: 14 amino acids. V lost 5 bases and J lost 1, with 12 bases in between.

The V call is TRBV24-1, the J call TRBJ2-6; TRBD1 matches at 11 bases. This CDR3 spans 17 amino acids. V lost 0 bases, J lost 5 bases, and 2 bases stayed unmatched. CDR1 KGHDR and CDR2 SFDVKD come from the germline V gene. The CDR3 nucleotides read TGTGCCACCAGTGATTTGGGACAGGGGGCCTGGGCCAACGTCCTGACTTTC. It encodes CATSDLGQGAWANVLTF.

The chain joins TRBV19 to TRBJ1-4, with TRBD1 identical over 10 bases. Germline assignment: CDR1 LNHDA and CDR2 SQIVND (reference sequence). The CDR3 contains 22 residues. The V gene end was trimmed by 4 bases and the J gene end by 0 bases; junction bases not matched to a gene: 20. This chain's CDR3 is CASSKRRGTGQGLYSTNEKLFF. The CDR3 bases are TGTGCCAGTAGTAAAAGAAGGGGCACGGGACAGGGGTTATACTCAACTAATGAAAAACTGTTTTTT.

This chain connects TRBV6-5 to TRBJ1-4; D is uncertain. The CDR3 contains 14 residues. The germline V gene has CDR1 MNHEY and CDR2 SVGAGI. V was cut by 8 bases and J by 0 bases, with 10 bases left in between. The CDR3, as DNA: TGTGCCAGCGGCCCGATGTCAACTAATGAAAAACTGTTTTTT. This gives the protein CASGPMSTNEKLFF.

J is TRBJ2-3 and V is TRBV6-5; the D gene is possibly TRBD1 (5 bases). CDR3 length equals 12 residues. The germline V gene has CDR1 MNHEY and CDR2 SVGAGI. Trimming removed 7 bases from V and 4 bases from J, with 9 bases in between. In DNA form, the CDR3 reads TGTGCCAGCATAGGGGTGTCAGATACGCAGTATTTT. Protein product: CASIGVSDTQYF.

The DNA for the CDR3 is TGTGCCAGTAGTATAGGGGCCCGGGACACATCCTTTCGGCCCCAGCATTTT. Amino acid sequence: CASSIGARDTSFRPQHF. The genes are TRBV19 and TRBJ1-5; D might be TRBD1 (6 bases). This CDR3 region has 17 residues. From germline, CDR1 is LNHDA and CDR2 SQIVND (reference sequence). The V gene lost 1 base and the J gene lost 9 bases, with 22 bases spanning the gap.

This chain joins TRBV6-5 and TRBJ1-6; maybe TRBD1 (5 bases). This CDR3 has 14 amino acids. Deletions cut 2 bases from V and 7 bases from J, with 9 bases between. Per the germline V gene, CDR1 is MNHEY and CDR2 is SVGAGI. CDR3 sequence: CASSYRGGNSPLHF. CDR3 sequence (DNA): TGTGCCAGCAGTTACCGGGGGGGGAATTCACCCCTCCACTTT.

The chain is built from TRBV19 and TRBJ2-7; no definite D call. V was cut by 4 bases and J by 3 bases, with 10 bases left in between. This CDR3 spans 13 amino acids. The germline V gene has CDR1 LNHDA and CDR2 SQIVND (reference sequence). The CDR3 loop is CASSTPGFYEQYF. The CDR3 nucleotides are TGTGCCAGTAGTACCCCAGGTTTCTACGAGCAGTACTTC.

V usage is TRBV30 and J usage is TRBJ2-3; TRBD1 is a possible D gene (5 bases). The CDR3 has 14 residues. The V gene lost 5 bases and the J gene lost 7 bases, with 19 bases spanning the gap. The germline CDR1 and CDR2 sequences are GTSNPN and SVGIG (reference sequence). The CDR3 sequence is CAWGPWSGQNTQYF. The CDR3 region has the DNA TGTGCCTGGGGACCATGGTCAGGGCAAAATACGCAGTATTTT.

The chain uses TRBV9 and TRBJ2-3, with TRBD2 identical over 7 bases. The germline V gene encodes CDR1 SGDLS and CDR2 YYNGEE. The CDR3 contains 15 residues. J was trimmed by 2 bases and V by 0 bases; bases with no gene match: 3. The CDR3 is CASSVAGGNTDTQYF. The CDR3 DNA reads TGTGCCAGCAGCGTAGCGGGAGGTAACACAGATACGCAGTATTTT.

The chain joins TRBV9 to TRBJ2-5, with unresolved D. The CDR3 has 15 residues. Trimming removed 0 bases from V and 6 bases from J, with 15 bases in between. Per the germline V gene, CDR1 is SGDLS and CDR2 is YYNGEE. In DNA form, the CDR3 reads TGTGCCAGCAGCGTAGACGACATAGGTGGAAAGACCCAGTACTTC. Translated: CASSVDDIGGKTQYF.

The V gene is TRBV19, the J gene TRBJ1-2, with a tentative D call TRBD1 (5 bases). The V end lost 7 bases, the J end lost 4 bases, and 13 bases lay between the germline ends. The CDR3 covers 13 residues. CDR1 is LNHDA and CDR2 is SQIVND in the germline V gene (reference sequence). CDR3 loop: CASKGDSSYGYTF. The DNA for the CDR3 is TGTGCCAGTAAAGGGGACTCTAGCTATGGCTACACCTTC. The entire variable domain, with the rest obtained from reference TRBV19 and TRBJ1-2, is as follows: DGGITQSPKYLFRKEGQNVTLSCEQNLNHDAMYWYRQDPGQGLRLIYYSQIVNDFQKGDIAEGYSVSREKKESFPLTVTSAQKNPTAFYLCASKGDSSYGYTFGSGTRLTVV.

The chain employs TRBV18 and TRBJ1-4; 7 nucleotides line up with TRBD1. Trimming took 6 bases from V and 3 from J; bases not matched to a gene: 4. Per the germline V gene, CDR1 is KGHSH and CDR2 is LQKENI. This CDR3 has 14 residues. CDR3 protein: CASSPGQSNEKLFF. The CDR3, as DNA: TGTGCCAGCTCTCCGGGACAGTCTAATGAAAAACTGTTTTTT. Filled out from reference TRBV18 and TRBJ1-4, the complete variable domain reads NAGVMQNPRHLVRRRGQEARLRCSPMKGHSHVYWYRQLPEEGLKFMVYLQKENIIDESGMPKERFSAEFPKEGPSILRIQQVVRGDSAAYFCASSPGQSNEKLFFGSGTQLSVL.

The count of this clone is one. Here the CDR3 reads CASSLGRGHSGYTF. The CDR3 DNA follows: TGTGCCAGCAGTTTAGGCAGGGGGCATAGTGGCTACACCTTC. The chain carries TRBV28 and TRBJ1-2; TRBD1 matches at 8 bases. J gave up 7 bases and V 2 bases, and 6 bases lay outside the gene matches. CDR3 length equals 14 residues. Germline values: CDR1 MDHEN, CDR2 SYDVKM.

CDR3 in DNA: TGTGCCAGCAGACTAGCCCCTGATAATGAGCAGTTCTTC. Its protein is CASRLAPDNEQFF. This chain connects TRBV6-5 to TRBJ2-1; D may be TRBD2 (6 bases). This CDR3 contains 13 residues. Germline CDR1 reads MNHEY; CDR2 reads SVGAGI. Trimming stripped 6 bases from V and 7 bases from J, with 13 bases between.

This chain uses TRBV21-1 with TRBJ2-7; the D call of TRBD2 is as the table states it, not checked on the DNA. TRBV21-1 is a listed pseudogene. This CDR3 has 19 amino acids. The CDR3 DNA reads as TGTGCCAGCAGCAAAACAAGGGCGTGCTCGGGACTAGGGTTCAACGAGCAGTACTTC. Its translation: CASSKTRACSGLGFNEQYF.

This chain uses TRBV6-2 or TRBV6-3 with TRBJ2-5; possible D gene TRBD2, 6 bases. CDR3 length equals 14 residues. Deletions cut 2 bases from V and 5 bases from J, with 12 bases between. Germline V gene sequence: CDR1 MNHEY, CDR2 SVGEGT. DNA of the CDR3: TGTGCCAGCAGTTACCTCTCTGGGAGGGAGACCCAGTACTTC. Amino acids: CASSYLSGRETQYF.

Here the CDR3 reads CASSTPGLAGSETQYF. The CDR3 DNA is TGTGCCAGTAGTACGCCCGGACTAGCGGGATCAGAGACCCAGTACTTC. V gene TRBV19 combines with J gene TRBJ2-5; the match to TRBD2 covers 12 bases. In germline, CDR1 is LNHDA, CDR2 SQIVND (reference sequence). The length of the CDR3 is 16 residues. The ends lost 4 bases at V and 4 bases at J; junction bases unmatched: 7. The full variable domain, with the rest looked up from reference TRBV19 and TRBJ2-5, is DGGITQSPKYLFRKEGQNVTLSCEQNLNHDAMYWYRQDPGQGLRLIYYSQIVNDFQKGDIAEGYSVSREKKESFPLTVTSAQKNPTAFYLCASSTPGLAGSETQYFGPGTRLLVL.

This sequence joins TRBV6-2 or TRBV6-3 and TRBJ2-3, with 7 bases lining up with TRBD2. Germline trimming cut 2 bases from V and 0 bases from J; bases unmatched to any gene: 11. CDR3 length equals 18 residues. Per the germline V gene, CDR1 is MNHEY and CDR2 is SVGEGT. The CDR3 coding sequence is TGTGCCAGCAGTTACCCCCCTGCTAGCGGAGCTAGCACAGATACGCAGTATTTT. Its translation: CASSYPPASGASTDTQYF.

In its sample, this clone was seen once. This chain connects TRBV28 to TRBJ2-1; 7 bases are a match to TRBD2. Losses at the gene ends were 5 bases for V and 6 bases for J; bases not matched to a gene: 13. CDR1 and CDR2 (germline): MDHEN, SYDVKM. This CDR3 is 16 amino acids long. CDR3 region: CASSDIGRAAGNEQFF. Written as DNA, the CDR3 is TGTGCCAGCAGTGACATAGGGAGGGCCGCCGGCAATGAGCAGTTCTTC.

The chain uses TRBV10-3 and TRBJ2-3, with D possibly matching TRBD2 (5 bases). CDR3 size: 13 residues. CDR1 ENHRY and CDR2 SYGVKD come from the germline V gene. Trimming left V 8 bases short and J 2 bases short, with 11 bases between. DNA for the CDR3: TGTGCCATCGGGGAGCCTTCCACAGATACGCAGTATTTT. Residues: CAIGEPSTDTQYF.

In this sample, this clone turned up once. For the CDR3, the DNA is TGTGCCAGCAGTAAATCCGGGACATCCCTATCTTGGGGCTACACCTTC. Translation: CASSKSGTSLSWGYTF. The V gene is TRBV28, the J gene TRBJ1-2; D may be TRBD1 (6 bases). V lost 5 bases, J lost 8 bases, and 24 bases lay in between. Germline CDR1 is MDHEN and CDR2 is SYDVKM. The CDR3 totals 16 residues.

The J gene is TRBJ1-2, the V gene TRBV24-1, with TRBD1 matching 9 bases. This CDR3 is 14 amino acids long. Germline CDR1 and CDR2: KGHDR and SFDVKD. The ends lost 7 bases at V and 4 bases at J; junction bases unmatched: 6. Here the CDR3 DNA reads TGTGCCACCAGACCGGGACAGGGCAGCTATGGCTACACCTTC. Amino acids: CATRPGQGSYGYTF.